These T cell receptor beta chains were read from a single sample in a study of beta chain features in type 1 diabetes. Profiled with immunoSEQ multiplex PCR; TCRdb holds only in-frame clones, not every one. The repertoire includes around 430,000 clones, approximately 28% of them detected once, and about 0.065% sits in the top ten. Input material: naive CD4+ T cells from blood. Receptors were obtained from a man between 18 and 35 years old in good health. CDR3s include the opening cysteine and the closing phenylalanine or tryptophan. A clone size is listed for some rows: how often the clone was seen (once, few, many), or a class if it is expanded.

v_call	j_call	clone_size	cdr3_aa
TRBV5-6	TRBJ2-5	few	CASSIDRVETQYF
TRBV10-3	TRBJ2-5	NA	CAIRPSGYQETQYF
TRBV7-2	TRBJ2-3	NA	CASSWTSGTTDTQYF
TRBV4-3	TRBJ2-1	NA	CASSQEPLGNEQFF
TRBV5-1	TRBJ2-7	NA	CASSLVGAMVNEQYF
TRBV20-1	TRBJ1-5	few	CSASTNQPQHF
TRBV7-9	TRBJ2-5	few	CASSRTGQETQYF
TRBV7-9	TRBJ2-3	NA	CASSLALGRGLYF
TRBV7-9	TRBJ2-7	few	CASSLFRFPSSYEQYF
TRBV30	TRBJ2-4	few	CAWSSRGKGAIQYF
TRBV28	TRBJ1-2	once	CASSFHPGTGGYTF
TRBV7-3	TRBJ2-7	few	CASSLNYEQYF
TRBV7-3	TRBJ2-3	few	CASSLTSRADTQYF
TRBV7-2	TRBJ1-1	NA	CASSSDGNTEAFF
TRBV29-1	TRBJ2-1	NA	CSGTGLPSSYNEQFF
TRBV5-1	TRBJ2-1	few	CASSFTSGSDEQFF
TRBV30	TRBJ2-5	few	CAWAPNGTPETQYF
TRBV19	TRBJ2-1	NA	CASSNGVGDPNEQFF
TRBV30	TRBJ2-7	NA	CAWSVGDRRYYEQYF
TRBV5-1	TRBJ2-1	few	CASSLSVGDPPYNEQFF
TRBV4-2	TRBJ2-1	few	CASSLTSGTYNEQFF
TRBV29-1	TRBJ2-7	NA	CSVETQTSGWLSGEQYF
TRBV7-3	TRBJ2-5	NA	CASSKAETQYF
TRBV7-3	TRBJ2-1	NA	CASSSTGRTDNEQFF
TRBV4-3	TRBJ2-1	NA	CASSQRTGIPNEQFF
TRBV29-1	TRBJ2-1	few	CSETSGSYNEQFF
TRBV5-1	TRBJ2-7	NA	CASSILSSYEQYF
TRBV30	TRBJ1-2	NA	CAWSRTVLNYGYTF
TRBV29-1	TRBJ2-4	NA	CSVEGGSGRGNIQYF
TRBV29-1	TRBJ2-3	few	CSVATSGIGKDTQYF
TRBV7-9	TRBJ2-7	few	CASSGRLAGTGNEQYF
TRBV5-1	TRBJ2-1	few	CASSLGLAGGWYNEQFF
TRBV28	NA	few	CASSLTPSYEQYF
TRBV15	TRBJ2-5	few	CATSRKGGPETQYF
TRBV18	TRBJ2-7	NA	CASSQTGYEQYF
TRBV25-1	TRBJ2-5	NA	CASSDPGTSGTETQYF
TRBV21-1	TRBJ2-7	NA	CASSKLAAKNGAFEQYF
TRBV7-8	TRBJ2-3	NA	CASSLATRGTRSHTDTQYF
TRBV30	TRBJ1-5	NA	CAWSVGRGNQPQHF
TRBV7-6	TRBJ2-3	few	CASSPTRDTQYF
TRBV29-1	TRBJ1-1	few	CSGGTGRENTEAFF
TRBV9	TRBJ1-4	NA	CASSVVSGGDEKLFF
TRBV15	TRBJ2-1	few	CATSSLAGDRNEQFF
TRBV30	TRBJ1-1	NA	CAWSLRLNTEAFF
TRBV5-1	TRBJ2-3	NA	CASSEGLALSTDTQYF
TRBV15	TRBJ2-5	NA	CATSRGFQETQYF
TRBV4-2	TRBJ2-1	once	CASSQRGLAQSSYNEQFF